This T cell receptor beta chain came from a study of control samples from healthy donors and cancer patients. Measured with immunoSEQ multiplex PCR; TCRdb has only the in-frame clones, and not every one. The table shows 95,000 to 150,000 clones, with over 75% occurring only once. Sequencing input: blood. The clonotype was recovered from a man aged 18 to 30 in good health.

CDR3 sequence (DNA): TGTGCCAGCAGCTTCCCAGGGGTATATGGCTACACCTTC. It encodes CASSFPGVYGYTF. The V gene is TRBV11-1, the J gene TRBJ1-2; perhaps TRBD1 as D (6 bases). The CDR3 sequence is 13 residues long. V was clipped by 3 bases and J by 5 bases, with 10 bases between them. Germline CDR1 SGHAT, CDR2 FQDESV (reference sequence).